This T cell receptor (beta chain) was captured in a study of T cell repertoires in cytomegalovirus infection. Study-wide context: A matching HLA type, together with CMV infection, was signaled by public TCR beta signatures. Study observations and caveats: HLA-C-restricted CMV-specific TCR beta clonotypes prevailed in the ex vivo response.

TCRdb reprocessed the reads via MiXCR and lists one record per CDR3 protein. The table lists fewer than 1,000,000 distinct CDR3 sequences, under 40% of them singletons. The sample holds many counts of this clonotype. Its antigen is unidentified. V lost 5 bases, J lost 3 bases, and 4 bases stayed unmatched. The CDR3 runs 15 residues. Germline V gene sequence: CDR1 SEHNR, CDR2 FQNEAQ (reference sequence). The clonotype comes from a human donor in good health (CMV status not recorded). Some clones in this sample may be carry-over from other donors' samples. J is TRBJ2-1 and V is TRBV7-9; 10 bases align to TRBD1. The specimen comprised cultured CD8+ T cells from PBMCs, sampled from culture after CMV antigen stimulation. The CDR3 coding sequence is TGTGCCAGCAGCCTGGACAGGGGGAACTACAATGAGCAGTTCTTC. Encoded protein: CASSLDRGNYNEQFF.